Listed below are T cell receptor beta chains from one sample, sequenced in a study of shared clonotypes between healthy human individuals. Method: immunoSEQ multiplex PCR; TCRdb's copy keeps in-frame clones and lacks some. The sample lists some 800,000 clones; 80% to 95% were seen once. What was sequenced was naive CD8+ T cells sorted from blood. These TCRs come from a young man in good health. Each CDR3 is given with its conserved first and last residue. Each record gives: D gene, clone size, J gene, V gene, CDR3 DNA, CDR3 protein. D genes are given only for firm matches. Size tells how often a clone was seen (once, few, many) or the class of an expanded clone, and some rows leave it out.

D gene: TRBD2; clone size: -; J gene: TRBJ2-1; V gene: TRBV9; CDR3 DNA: TGTGCCAGCAGCGTAGGGGGTAGCGGGATATCCTACAATGAGCAGTTCTTC; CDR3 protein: CASSVGGSGISYNEQFF
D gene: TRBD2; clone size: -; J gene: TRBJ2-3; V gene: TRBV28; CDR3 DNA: TGTGCCAGCAGTTTAGTAGCGGGAGAAGTTCCTGAAATAAGCACAGATACGCAGTATTTT; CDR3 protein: CASSLVAGEVPEISTDTQYF
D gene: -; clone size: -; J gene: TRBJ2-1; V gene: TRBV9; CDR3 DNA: TGTGCCAGCAGCGTAGCTGGTAATCACAATGAGCAGTTCTTC; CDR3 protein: CASSVAGNHNEQFF
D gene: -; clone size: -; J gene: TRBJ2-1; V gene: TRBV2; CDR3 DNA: TGTGCCAGCAGGCAAGAGCGGGCCGGTTACAATGAGCAGTTCTTC; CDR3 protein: CASRQERAGYNEQFF
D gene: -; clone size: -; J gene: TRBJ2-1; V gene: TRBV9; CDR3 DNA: TGTGCCAGCAGCGTAGCGGCCCCCTACAATGAGCAGTTCTTC; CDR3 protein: CASSVAAPYNEQFF
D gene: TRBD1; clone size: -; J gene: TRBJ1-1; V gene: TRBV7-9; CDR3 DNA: TGTGCCAGCAGATACGACAGGGCGGGAAGTGAAGCTTTCTTT; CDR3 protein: CASRYDRAGSEAFF
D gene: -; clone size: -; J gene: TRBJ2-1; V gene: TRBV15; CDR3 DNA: TGTGCCACCAGCAGAGAACGTATTAGGAATGAGCAGTTCTTC; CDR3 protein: CATSRERIRNEQFF
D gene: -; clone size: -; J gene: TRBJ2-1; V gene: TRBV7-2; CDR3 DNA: TGTGCCAGCAGCTTGCTAGCCCAGCGAAGTGAGCAGTTCTTC; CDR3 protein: CASSLLAQRSEQFF
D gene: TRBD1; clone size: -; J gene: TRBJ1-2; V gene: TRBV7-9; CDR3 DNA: TGTGCCAGCTTTCGCCGGGACAGCTCAGGGCATAACTATGGCTACACCTTC; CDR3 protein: CASFRRDSSGHNYGYTF
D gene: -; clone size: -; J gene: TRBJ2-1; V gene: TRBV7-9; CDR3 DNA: TGTGCCAGCAGCGCCCCCGACCCCGCTAGCTCCTTACGCAATGAGCAGTTCTTC; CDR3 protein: CASSAPDPASSLRNEQFF
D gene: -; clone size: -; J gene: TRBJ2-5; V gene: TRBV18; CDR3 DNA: TGTGCCAGCTCACCTGATCCCCCGTACCAAGAGACCCAGTACTTC; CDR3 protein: CASSPDPPYQETQYF
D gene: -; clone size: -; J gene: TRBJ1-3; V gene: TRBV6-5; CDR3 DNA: TGTGCCAGCAGCCCCGACAGCTCTGGAAACACCATATATTTT; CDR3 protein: CASSPDSSGNTIYF
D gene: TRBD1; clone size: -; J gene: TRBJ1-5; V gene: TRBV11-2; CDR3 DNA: TGTGCCAGCAGCTTGGACAGGGGGCGTAGTCAGCCCCAGCATTTT; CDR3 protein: CASSLDRGRSQPQHF
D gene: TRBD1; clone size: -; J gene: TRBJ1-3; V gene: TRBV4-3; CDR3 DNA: TGCGCCAGCAGCCTCCAGGGGGCAAGTAACACCATATATTTT; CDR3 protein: CASSLQGASNTIYF
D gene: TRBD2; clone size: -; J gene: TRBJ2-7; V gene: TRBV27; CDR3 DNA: TGTGCCAGCAGTGCTCTAGCGGAACCCTCCTACGAGCAGTACTTC; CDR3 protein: CASSALAEPSYEQYF
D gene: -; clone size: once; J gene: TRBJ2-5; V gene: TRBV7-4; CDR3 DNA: TGTGCCAGCAGCTTAAGGTCGGAGACAGCTGTAAAAGAGACCCAGTACTTC; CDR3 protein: CASSLRSETAVKETQYF